This T cell receptor (beta chain) emerged from a study of shared clonotypes between healthy human individuals. On the study more broadly: The study used three CD4 naive, three CD4 memory, two CD8 naive and one CD8 memory plate per donor.

A CD45RA-negative memory subset and a CD45RA+ naive subset were separated from the CD4+ cells. Per the original data handling: Filtering differed because ImmunoSEQ produced junction-only sequences that carried no quality scores. Produced via immunoSEQ multiplex PCR; TCRdb's table is partial and in-frame only. Clone size and the V and J calls come from that table; the DNA yielded D and trimming. This sample carries roughly 1.5 million clones, around 98% of them seen once, and the ten largest clones take around 0.45%. V was shortened by 7 bases and J by 3 bases, with 9 bases between the two germline ends. The germline V gene encodes CDR1 MDHEN and CDR2 SYDVKM. There are 13 residues in the CDR3.

The V gene is TRBV28, the J gene TRBJ1-4, with unresolved D. This TCR derives from a man aged 25-45 years in good health. Sequencing input: naive CD4+ T cells sorted from blood. Subset: CD45RA+ positively selected. As DNA, the CDR3 is TGTGCCAGCATTACGGCAGCTAATGAAAAACTGTTTTTT. Amino acid sequence: CASITAANEKLFF.